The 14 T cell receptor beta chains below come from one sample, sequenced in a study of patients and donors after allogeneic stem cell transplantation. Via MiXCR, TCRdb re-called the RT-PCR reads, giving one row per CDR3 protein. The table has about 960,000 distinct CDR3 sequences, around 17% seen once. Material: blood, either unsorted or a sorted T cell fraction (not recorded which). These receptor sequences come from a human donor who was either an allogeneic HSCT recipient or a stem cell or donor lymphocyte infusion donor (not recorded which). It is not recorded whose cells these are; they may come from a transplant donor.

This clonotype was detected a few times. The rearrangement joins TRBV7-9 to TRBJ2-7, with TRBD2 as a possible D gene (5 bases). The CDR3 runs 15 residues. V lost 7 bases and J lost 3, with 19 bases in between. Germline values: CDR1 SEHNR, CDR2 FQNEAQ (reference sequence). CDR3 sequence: CASKLSRGASYEQYF. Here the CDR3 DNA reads TGTGCCAGCAAACTCTCTCGGGGAGCAAGCTACGAGCAGTACTTC.

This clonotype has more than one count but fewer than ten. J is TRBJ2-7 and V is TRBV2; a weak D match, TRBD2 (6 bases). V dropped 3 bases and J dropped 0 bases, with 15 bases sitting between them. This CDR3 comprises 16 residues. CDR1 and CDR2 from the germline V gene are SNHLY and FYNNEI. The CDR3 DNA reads TGTGCCAGCAGTGATCCCTCGGGGGAACTCTCCTACGAGCAGTACTTC. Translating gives CASSDPSGELSYEQYF.

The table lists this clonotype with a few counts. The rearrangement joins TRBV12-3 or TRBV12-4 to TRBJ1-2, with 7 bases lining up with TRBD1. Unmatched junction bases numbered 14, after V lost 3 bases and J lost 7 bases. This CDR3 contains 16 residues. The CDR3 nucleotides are TGTGCCAGCAGTTTGCTGGGGAGGGGGCGACTTGTTGGCTACACCTTC. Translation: CASSLLGRGRLVGYTF.

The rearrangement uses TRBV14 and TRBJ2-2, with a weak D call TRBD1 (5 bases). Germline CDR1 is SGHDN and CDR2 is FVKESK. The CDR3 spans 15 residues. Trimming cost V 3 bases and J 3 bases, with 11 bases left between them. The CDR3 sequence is CASSQGQSYTGELFF. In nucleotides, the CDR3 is TGTGCCAGCAGCCAGGGGCAAAGTTACACCGGGGAGCTGTTTTTT.

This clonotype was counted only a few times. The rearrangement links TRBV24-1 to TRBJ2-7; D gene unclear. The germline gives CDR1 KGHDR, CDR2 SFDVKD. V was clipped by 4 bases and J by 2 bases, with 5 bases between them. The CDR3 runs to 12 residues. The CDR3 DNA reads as TGTGCCACCAGTGACTCAACCTACGAGCAGTACTTC. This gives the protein CATSDSTYEQYF.

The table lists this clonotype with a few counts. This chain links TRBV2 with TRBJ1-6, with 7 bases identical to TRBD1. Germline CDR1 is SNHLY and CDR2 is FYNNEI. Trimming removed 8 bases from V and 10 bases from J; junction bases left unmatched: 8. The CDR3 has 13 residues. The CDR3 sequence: CASERTGTSPLHF. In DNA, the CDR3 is TGTGCCAGCGAGAGGACAGGCACCTCACCCCTCCACTTT.

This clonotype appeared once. The CDR3 here is CASSPMGHRIGNTIYF. The CDR3 nucleotides are TGTGCCAGCAGCCCGATGGGTCACCGGATTGGAAACACCATATATTTT. This chain joins TRBV3-1 and TRBJ1-3; D is undetermined. The V gene lost 4 bases and the J gene lost 3 bases, with 16 bases spanning the gap. The CDR3 loop spans 16 amino acids. The germline gives CDR1 LGHDT, CDR2 YNNKEL (reference sequence).

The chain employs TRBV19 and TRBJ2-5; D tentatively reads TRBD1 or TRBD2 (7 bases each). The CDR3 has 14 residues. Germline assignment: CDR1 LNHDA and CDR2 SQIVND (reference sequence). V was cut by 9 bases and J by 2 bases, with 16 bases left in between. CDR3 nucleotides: TGTGCCAGCCAAGCGGGACAGCGGCAAGAGACCCAGTACTTC. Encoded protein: CASQAGQRQETQYF.

The CDR3 protein is CASSQVGLLFF. The CDR3 DNA reads as TGTGCCAGCAGCCAAGTCGGGTTGCTGTTTTTT. V usage is TRBV3-1 and J usage is TRBJ2-2; D is ambiguous. V gave up 1 base and J gave up 13 bases, with 7 bases separating them. This CDR3 comprises 11 residues. Germline CDR1 is LGHDT and CDR2 is YNNKEL (reference sequence).

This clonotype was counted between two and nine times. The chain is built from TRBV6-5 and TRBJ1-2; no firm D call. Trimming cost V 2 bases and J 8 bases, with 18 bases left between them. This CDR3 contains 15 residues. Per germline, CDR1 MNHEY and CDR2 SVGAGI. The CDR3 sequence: CASSYHRDLLRGYTF. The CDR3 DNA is TGTGCCAGCAGTTACCACAGAGACCTACTGAGGGGCTACACCTTC.

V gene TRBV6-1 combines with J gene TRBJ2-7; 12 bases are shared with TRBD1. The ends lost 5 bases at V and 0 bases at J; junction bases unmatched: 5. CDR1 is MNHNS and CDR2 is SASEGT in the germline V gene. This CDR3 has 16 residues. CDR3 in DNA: TGTGCCAGCAGTCCGGGACAGGGGGCGAGCTCCTACGAGCAGTACTTC. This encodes CASSPGQGASSYEQYF.

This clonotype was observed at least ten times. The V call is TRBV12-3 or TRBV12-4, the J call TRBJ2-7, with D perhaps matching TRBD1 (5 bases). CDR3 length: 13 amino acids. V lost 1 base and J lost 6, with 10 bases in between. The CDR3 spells CASSLGRASEQYF. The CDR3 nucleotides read TGTGCCAGCAGTTTAGGCAGGGCTAGCGAGCAGTACTTC.

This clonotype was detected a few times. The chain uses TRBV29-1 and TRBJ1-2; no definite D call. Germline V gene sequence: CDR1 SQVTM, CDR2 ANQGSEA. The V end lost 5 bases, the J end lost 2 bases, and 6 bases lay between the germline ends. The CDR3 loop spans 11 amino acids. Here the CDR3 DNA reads TGCAGCGTTACAGAGAACTATGGCTACACCTTC. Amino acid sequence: CSVTENYGYTF.

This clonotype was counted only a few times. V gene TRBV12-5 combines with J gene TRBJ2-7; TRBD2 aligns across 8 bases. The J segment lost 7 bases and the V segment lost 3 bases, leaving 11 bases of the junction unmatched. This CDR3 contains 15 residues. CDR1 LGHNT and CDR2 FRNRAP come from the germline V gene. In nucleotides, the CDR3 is TGTGCTAGTGGTTTTTCACCGGGACTAGTGTGTGAGCAGTACTTC. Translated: CASGFSPGLVCEQYF.